This T cell receptor (beta chain) was recovered during a study of breast tumors, draining lymph nodes, adjacent tissues. Points from the study as a whole: That most tumor T cells come from lymph nodes remained unproven. Compared with lymph nodes, tumors were less diverse; compared with nontumor tissue, more.

CDR1 MDHEN and CDR2 SYDVKM come from the germline V gene. The CDR3 extends over 13 amino acids. V was shortened by 6 bases and J by 2 bases, with 9 bases between the two germline ends. Many counts were recorded for this clonotype. Antigen: not known. Samples came from axillary lymph nodes draining the breast cancer. MiXCR was run by TCRdb on the multiplex PCR reads, yielding one entry per CDR3 protein. The repertoire holds around 290,000 distinct CDR3 sequences, with about 33% as singletons. The specimen was axillary lymph node tissue. This chain links TRBV28 with TRBJ2-3; D remains unclear. This TCR was recovered from a female donor with breast cancer. Some clones in this sample may be carry-over from other donors' samples. The CDR3 bases are TGTGCCAGCAGCCCTGCCGACACAGATACGCAGTATTTT. It specifies CASSPADTDTQYF.